Presented here are 21 T cell receptor beta chains from one specimen sequenced in a study of T cell responses to AZD1222 COVID-19 vaccine. TCRdb keeps only in-frame clones here, not all; method: immunoSEQ multiplex PCR. In the table there are approximately 150,000 clones, roughly 90% of which are singletons. Material: peripheral blood, obtained 28 days after the second AZD1222 dose. The receptors were sampled from an adult who received the AZD1222 COVID-19 vaccine.

The rearrangement uses TRBV4-1 and TRBJ1-4; D uncertain. This CDR3 has 16 residues. V was cut by 4 bases and J by 4 bases, with 16 bases left in between. The germline V gene encodes CDR1 MGHRA and CDR2 YSYEKL. CDR3 loop: CASSPILQTNNEKLFF. CDR3 coding DNA: TGCGCCAGCAGCCCGATACTACAGACTAATAATGAAAAACTGTTTTTT.

The chain combines TRBV28 with TRBJ1-2; maybe TRBD1 (5 bases). V was pared by 6 bases and J by 3 bases, with 11 bases between. From germline, CDR1 is MDHEN and CDR2 SYDVKM. The CDR3 loop spans 13 amino acids. The DNA for the CDR3 is TGTGCCAGCAGCCCCGGACAAGACTATGGCTACACCTTC. Translation gives CASSPGQDYGYTF.

The chain recombines TRBV5-1 with TRBJ1-5; TRBD1 matches 8 bases. The V gene's germline CDR1 is SGHRS and CDR2 YFSETQ. This CDR3 has 15 residues. Trimming took 4 bases from V and 4 from J; bases not matched to a gene: 7. Here the CDR3 reads CASSPTTGVNQPQHF. The CDR3 bases are TGCGCCAGCAGCCCAACGACAGGGGTTAATCAGCCCCAGCATTTT.

The chain links TRBV5-1 to TRBJ1-2; no clear D. The CDR3 sequence is 15 residues long. CDR1 is SGHRS, CDR2 YFSETQ, per germline. V was cut by 1 base and J by 10 bases, with 20 bases left in between. CDR3 in DNA: TGCGCCAGCAGCTTGTTGCCGGATGGCCTAATCGCCTACACCTTC. Its protein product is CASSLLPDGLIAYTF.

CDR3 loop: CASSPQGAGITEAFF. The CDR3 DNA sequence: TGTGCCAGCAGCCCTCAGGGGGCTGGTATCACTGAAGCTTTCTTT. This sequence joins TRBV11-2 and TRBJ1-1, with 8 bases aligning to TRBD1. The CDR3 covers 15 residues. Losses at the gene ends were 5 bases for V and 4 bases for J; bases not matched to a gene: 9. CDR1 and CDR2 from the germline V gene are SGHAT and FQNNGV.

The chain couples TRBV7-9 to TRBJ1-1, with D unresolved. In germline, CDR1 is SEHNR, CDR2 FQNEAQ (reference sequence). The CDR3 length is 13 residues. V was cut by 2 bases and J by 2 bases, with 6 bases left in between. CDR3 residues: CASSLPANTEAFF. The CDR3 DNA reads TGTGCCAGCAGCTTACCAGCTAACACTGAAGCTTTCTTT.

The chain employs TRBV7-7 and TRBJ2-3; D remains unclear. Germline CDR1 SSHAT, CDR2 FNYEAQ (reference sequence). The CDR3 is 15 residues long. V was shortened by 5 bases and J by 2 bases, with 14 bases between the two germline ends. CDR3 protein: CASSDEARPTDTQYF. The CDR3 DNA sequence: TGTGCCAGCAGCGACGAAGCGAGGCCCACAGATACGCAGTATTTT.

The rearrangement uses TRBV6-1 and TRBJ1-6; D uncertain. This CDR3 has 14 residues. Looked up from germline, CDR1 is MNHNS and CDR2 is SASEGT. Trimming took 3 bases from V and 9 from J, leaving 12 bases between them. In DNA, the CDR3 is TGTGCCAGCAGTGACGTGGATCGGGGTTCACCCCTCCACTTT. Its protein product is CASSDVDRGSPLHF.

The V call is TRBV13, the J call TRBJ1-1; 8 bases are shared with TRBD1. Per germline, CDR1 PRHDT and CDR2 FYEKMQ (reference sequence). The CDR3 contains 13 residues. J was trimmed by 6 bases and V by 1 base; bases with no gene match: 1. The DNA of the CDR3 is TGTGCCAGCAGCTTAGAGGACAGGGCTGAAGCTTTCTTT. Translated, it gives CASSLEDRAEAFF. The whole variable domain, filled in from reference TRBV13 and TRBJ1-1, reads AAGVIQSPRHLIKEKRETATLKCYPIPRHDTVYWYQQGPGQDPQFLISFYEKMQSDKGSIPDRFSAQQFSDYHSELNMSSLELGDSALYFCASSLEDRAEAFFGQGTRLTVV.

This clone has a single count. Here the CDR3 reads CASGPFNTEAFF. Written as DNA, the CDR3 is TGTGCCAGCGGACCATTTAACACTGAAGCTTTCTTT. The V call is TRBV7-9, the J call TRBJ1-1; D unclear. The CDR3 runs to 12 residues. Germline-derived CDR1 and CDR2 are SEHNR and FQNEAQ (reference sequence). V shed 8 bases and J shed 2 bases, with 9 bases lying between them.

The CDR3 coding sequence is TGTGCCAGCAGCTCGACAGGGCGCTACACCTTC. This translates into CASSSTGRYTF. The gene calls are TRBV7-9 and TRBJ1-2; 7 bases line up with TRBD1. J was trimmed by 9 bases and V by 4 bases; bases with no gene match: 2. Germline loops: CDR1 SEHNR, CDR2 FQNEAQ (reference sequence). The CDR3 is made up of 11 amino acids.

V usage is TRBV3-1 (or the pseudogene TRBV3-2) and J usage is TRBJ1-6; D not certain. The CDR3 sequence is 16 residues long. The V and J ends lost 0 bases and 10 bases respectively, with 16 bases between them. CDR1 is LGHDT, CDR2 YNNKEL, per germline (reference sequence). The CDR3 nucleotides read TGTGCCAGCAGCCAAGATCTGACGGCGATAGAGTCACCCCTCCACTTT. Protein: CASSQDLTAIESPLHF.

The gene calls are TRBV19 and TRBJ1-6, with no clear D. The V end was cut by 7 bases, the J end by 0 bases, with 16 bases between. The germline CDR1 and CDR2 sequences are LNHDA and SQIVND (reference sequence). The CDR3 has 17 amino acids. CDR3: CASTGGRSSSYNSPLHF. The DNA of the CDR3 is TGTGCCAGTACCGGAGGCAGATCAAGCTCCTATAATTCACCCCTCCACTTT. The full variable domain, rest sourced from reference TRBV19 and TRBJ1-6, is DGGITQSPKYLFRKEGQNVTLSCEQNLNHDAMYWYRQDPGQGLRLIYYSQIVNDFQKGDIAEGYSVSREKKESFPLTVTSAQKNPTAFYLCASTGGRSSSYNSPLHFGNGTRLTVT.

The chain links TRBV2 to TRBJ1-1, with D unclear. Trimming pared 6 bases from V and 0 bases from J, leaving 11 bases between. In germline, CDR1 is SNHLY, CDR2 FYNNEI. The CDR3 runs 14 residues. The CDR3 reads CASRGLLMNTEAFF. DNA for the CDR3: TGTGCCAGCAGGGGGTTACTGATGAACACTGAAGCTTTCTTT.

The gene calls are TRBV5-1 and TRBJ2-3; D remains unclear. The CDR3 is made up of 14 amino acids. V was cut by 1 base and J by 0 bases, with 6 bases left in between. The germline gives CDR1 SGHRS, CDR2 YFSETQ. Written as DNA, the CDR3 is TGCGCCAGCAGCTTGTTAGGGAGCACAGATACGCAGTATTTT. Translated: CASSLLGSTDTQYF. Drawing the rest from reference TRBV5-1 and TRBJ2-3, the complete variable domain is KAGVTQTPRYLIKTRGQQVTLSCSPISGHRSVSWYQQTPGQGLQFLFEYFSETQRNKGNFPGRFSGRQFSNSRSEMNVSTLELGDSALYLCASSLLGSTDTQYFGPGTRLTVL.

The gene calls are TRBV2 and TRBJ2-6, with 9 bases aligning to TRBD1. The CDR3 covers 18 residues. Germline V gives CDR1 SNHLY, CDR2 FYNNEI. After removal of 4 bases from V and 2 bases from J, the junction contained 9 bases not matched to a gene. The CDR3 here is CASSAGGQGGPGANVLTF. The DNA for the CDR3 is TGTGCCAGCAGTGCTGGGGGACAGGGTGGACCTGGGGCCAACGTCCTGACTTTC.

The chain has TRBV19 and TRBJ2-7, with D possibly called TRBD1 or TRBD2 (5 bases each). With 1 base removed from V and 3 bases from J, the gap between germline ends came to 10 bases. CDR1 and CDR2 (germline): LNHDA, SQIVND (reference sequence). CDR3 size: 14 residues. The CDR3: CASSIAGPHYEQYF. The CDR3, as DNA: TGTGCCAGTAGTATAGCGGGACCCCACTACGAGCAGTACTTC.

The rearrangement joins TRBV4-3 to TRBJ2-2; no clear D gene. This CDR3 comprises 15 residues. Germline CDR1 reads LGHNA; CDR2 reads YSLEER. The V end was cut by 0 bases, the J end by 4 bases, with 9 bases between. The CDR3 loop reads CASSQERLITGELFF. The CDR3 DNA follows: TGCGCCAGCAGCCAAGAGCGGCTTATCACCGGGGAGCTGTTTTTT.

This clone was counted between two and nine times. V is TRBV21-1 and J is TRBJ1-3; the D call of TRBD1 is as the table states it, not checked on the DNA. TRBV21-1 is termed a pseudogene. CDR3 size: 17 residues. The CDR3 protein is CASSPGQVGDSGNTIYF. CDR3 coding DNA: TGTGCCAGCAGCCCGGGACAGGTCGGCGACTCTGGAAACACCATATATTTT.

V gene TRBV3-1 (or the pseudogene TRBV3-2) combines with J gene TRBJ1-1; 8 positions match TRBD1. Germline lookup yields CDR1 LGHDT and CDR2 YNNKEL (reference sequence). The CDR3 runs 15 residues. V dropped 4 bases and J dropped 0; count of bases not matched to a gene: 4. The CDR3, as DNA: TGTGCCAGCAGCCCAATGGACAGGGTGAACACTGAAGCTTTCTTT. Protein: CASSPMDRVNTEAFF.

The sample holds a few counts of this clone. The CDR3 DNA follows: TGTGCCAGCAGTCCAGGACCAGGGGGCACTGAAGCTTTCTTT. Its translation: CASSPGPGGTEAFF. The chain recombines TRBV9 with TRBJ1-1; 7 nucleotides line up with TRBD1. The CDR3 totals 14 residues. V gave up 5 bases and J gave up 4 bases; unmatched junction bases: 8. Germline CDR1 SGDLS, CDR2 YYNGEE.